This TCR beta chain stems from a study of OX40 agonist ivuxolimab in advanced cancers. About the investigation overall: Ivuxolimab was a fully human IgG2 agonistic monoclonal antibody targeting the costimulatory receptor OX40 (CD134). Intravenous ivuxolimab was administered to patients every 2 weeks at six dose levels: 0.01, 0.1, 0.3, 1.5, 3 and 10 mg/kg. Partial responses occurred in three dose-escalation patients, of whom one had hepatocellular carcinoma and two had cutaneous melanoma. Patients were allowed to have had prior anti-PD-1, anti-PD-L1 or anti-CTLA-4 therapy, and around two fifths of the dose-escalation patients had been treated with checkpoint inhibitors. Peripheral TCRbeta sequencing was intended to test whether TCR sequence diversity was altered and clonal T-cell expansion was caused by ivuxolimab. Of the 50 to 55 patients in dose escalation, about 20 had hepatocellular carcinoma, some 15 had melanoma, 9 had renal cell carcinoma and 9 had head and neck cancer. In the dose-escalation cohort, about four fifths of patients were male, and the mean age was 60 years with a range of about 20 to 80. The monotherapy dose-escalation portion (N of about 50 patients) of the phase I ivuxolimab trial is reported in the paper. Overall study results and their limits: After ivuxolimab, CD8+ T cells had more expanded clones than CD4+ T cells on average. Low levels of normalized T-cell clonal expansion were also seen in some patients who did not respond. Partial responders in the 0.1-3.0 mg/kg groups had among the lowest normalized peripheral clonal expansion, especially among CD8+ T cells. Clonal expansion of both CD4+ and CD8+ blood T cells was observed from baseline to week 6 at doses 0.1 to 3.0 mg/kg. The antigen specificity of the clonally expanded peripheral T cells was not determined.

CDR1 and CDR2 (GTSNPN, SVGIG) derive from the germline V gene (reference sequence). The V end gives up 6 bases and the J end 3 bases, leaving 4 bases in the junction not matched to a gene. Reading from cysteine to phenylalanine, the CDR3 counts 13 amino acids. The read is trimmed to its CDR3 DNA, 39 bases read in frame from base 1. To sequence the TCRbeta CDR3 region, genomic DNA was isolated from the sorted cells. TCRbeta CDR3 regions were sequenced using the immunoSEQ Assay. TCRdb's version of the immuneACCESS table is confined to in-frame rearrangements and falls short of the full clone set. An unresolved V gene accounts for under half of the shortfall where checked; the remainder is of unknown origin. Present in this sample are 90,000 or so clones, roughly 89% of which were seen just once. 0.33% of the sample goes to the ten largest clones. This clone was detected a few times. The clone's antigen remains unknown. It has no much larger one-base neighbor in the sample; base qualities were not kept.

Patients with autoimmune disease history or receiving systemic immunosuppression were excluded from the trial. Peripheral blood for TCR sequencing was collected from all dose cohorts at baseline, on cycle 4 day 1, and on cycle 7 day 1. The samples were drawn from a first-in-human, open-label, multicenter phase I dose-escalation trial of ivuxolimab. Adults with locally advanced or metastatic head and neck squamous cell, hepatocellular, melanoma or renal cell carcinoma were enrolled in the trial. Before TCR sequencing, CD4+ T cells and CD8+ T cells were sorted from peripheral blood as separate populations.

This TCR was sampled from an adult with an advanced solid tumor such as melanoma, head and neck, liver or kidney cancer. The sequencing here drew on CD4+ or CD8+ T cells sorted from blood, taken in a trial of the OX40 agonist ivuxolimab. The chain is encoded by TRBV30 joined to TRBJ2-7; TRBD2 agrees with 11 junctional bases. The DNA reads as follows: TGTGCCTGCTCCGGGACTAGCGGCTACGAGCAGTACTTC. Translated, it reads CACSGTSGYEQYF.